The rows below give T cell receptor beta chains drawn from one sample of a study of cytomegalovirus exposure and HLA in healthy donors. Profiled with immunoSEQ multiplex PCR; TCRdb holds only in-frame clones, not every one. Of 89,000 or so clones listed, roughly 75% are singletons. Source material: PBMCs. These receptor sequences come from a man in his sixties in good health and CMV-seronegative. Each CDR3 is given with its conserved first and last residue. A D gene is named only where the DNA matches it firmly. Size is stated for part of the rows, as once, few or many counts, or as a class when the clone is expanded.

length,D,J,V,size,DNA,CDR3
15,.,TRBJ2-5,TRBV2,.,TGTGCCAGCAGGGTAGAGCCCGACGCGGGGGAGACCCAGTACTTC,CASRVEPDAGETQYF
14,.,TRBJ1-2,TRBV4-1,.,TGCGCCAGCAGCCAAGCGGGGGCTAACTATGGCTACACCTTC,CASSQAGANYGYTF
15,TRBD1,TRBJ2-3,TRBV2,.,TGTGCCAGCATTTCACAGGGGGCTTTTACAGATACGCAGTATTTT,CASISQGAFTDTQYF
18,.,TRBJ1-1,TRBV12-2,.,TGTGCAAGTCGCTTAGGATGGACAGCTAAATCGACGAACACTGAAGCTTTCTTT,CASRLGWTAKSTNTEAFF
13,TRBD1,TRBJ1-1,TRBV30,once,TGTGCCTGGAGTGTTTCAGGGGGCACTGAAGCTTTCTTT,CAWSVSGGTEAFF
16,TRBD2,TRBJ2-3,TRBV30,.,TGTGCCTGGAGTCCGGGACGGGGGGGCCACACAGATACGCAGTATTTT,CAWSPGRGGHTDTQYF
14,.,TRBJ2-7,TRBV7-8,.,TGTGCCAGCAGCCAGGTCCCCGGCGGGTACGAGCAGTACTTC,CASSQVPGGYEQYF
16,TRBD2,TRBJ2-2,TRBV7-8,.,TGTGCCAGCAGCTTATGGGGCGGGGGAGTGACCGGGGAGCTGTTTTTT,CASSLWGGGVTGELFF
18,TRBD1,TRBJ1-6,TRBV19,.,TGTGCCAGTAGTATAATCCATTATGGGACAGGAGGAAATTCACCCCTCCACTTT,CASSIIHYGTGGNSPLHF
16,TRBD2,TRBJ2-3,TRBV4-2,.,TGTGCCAGCAGCCTTATCGGTAGCGGGGGAGGAGATACGCAGTATTTT,CASSLIGSGGGDTQYF
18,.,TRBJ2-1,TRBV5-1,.,TGCGCCAGCAGCCGGCAGGCCTCTACAATGAGCGACAGGAATGAGCAGTTCTTC,CASSRQASTMSDRNEQFF
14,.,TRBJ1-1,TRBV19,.,TGTGCCAGTAGTACACAGGGCACGAACACTGAAGCTTTCTTT,CASSTQGTNTEAFF
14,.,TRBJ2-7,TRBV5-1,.,TGCGCCAGCACCCCCTCCACAGGGTCCTACGAGCAGTACTTC,CASTPSTGSYEQYF
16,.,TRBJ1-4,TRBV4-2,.,TGTGCCAGCAGCCAAGATGGCACTGAAGGGGGTGAAAAACTGTTTTTT,CASSQDGTEGGEKLFF
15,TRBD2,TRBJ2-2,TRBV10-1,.,TGCGCCAGCAGTGAGGGACTAGCGGGGTACGAGGAGCTGTTTTTT,CASSEGLAGYEELFF
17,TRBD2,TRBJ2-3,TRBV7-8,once,TGTGCCAGCAGCTTAGTCCAAGCGGGGGGGCCGAAAGATACGCAGTATTTT,CASSLVQAGGPKDTQYF
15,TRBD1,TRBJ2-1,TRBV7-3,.,TGTGCCAGCAGCCCCCGGGACAGCTCCTACAATGAGCAGTTCTTC,CASSPRDSSYNEQFF
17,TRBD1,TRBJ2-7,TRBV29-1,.,TGCAGCGTTGAGCTGAGAGACAGGGCTTCCTCGGACTACGAGCAGTACTTC,CSVELRDRASSDYEQYF
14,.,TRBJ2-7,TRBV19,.,TGTGCCACCGAGCCAGGGCCAAGTGCTATCGAGCAGTACTTC,CATEPGPSAIEQYF
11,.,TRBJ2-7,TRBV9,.,TGTGCCAGCACCTCCGGCTACGAGCAGTACTTC,CASTSGYEQYF
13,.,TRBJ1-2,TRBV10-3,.,TGTGCCATCAGGCAGGTTGGGGGCGTTGGCTACACCTTC,CAIRQVGGVGYTF
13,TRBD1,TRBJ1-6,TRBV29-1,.,TGCAGCGTGGGGACAGGCCCTAATTCACCCCTCCACTTT,CSVGTGPNSPLHF
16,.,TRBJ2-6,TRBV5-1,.,TGCGCCAGCAGGCGGGACGGAGACTCTGGGGCCAACGTCCTGACTTTC,CASRRDGDSGANVLTF
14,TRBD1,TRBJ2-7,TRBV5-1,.,TGCGCCAGCAGCAGAAGACAGGGGAGCTACGAGCAGTACTTC,CASSRRQGSYEQYF
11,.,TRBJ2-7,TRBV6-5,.,TGTGCCAGCGCCAGGGGCAACGAGCAGTACTTC,CASARGNEQYF
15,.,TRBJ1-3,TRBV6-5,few,TGTGCCAGCAGTCGCACAGGGACCTCTGGAAACACCATATATTTT,CASSRTGTSGNTIYF
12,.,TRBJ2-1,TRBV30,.,TGTGCCTGGAGAACGGGGGAGATTGAGCAGTTCTTC,CAWRTGEIEQFF
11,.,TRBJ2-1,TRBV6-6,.,TGTGCCAGCCAGGCCGGCAATGAGCAGTTCTTC,CASQAGNEQFF
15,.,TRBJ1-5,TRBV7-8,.,TGTGCCAGCAGCTTAGACGGGAATAGCAATCAGCCCCAGCATTTT,CASSLDGNSNQPQHF
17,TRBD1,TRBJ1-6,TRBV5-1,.,TGCGCCAGCAGCGAAGGTCCGGGACAGGCCAATAATTCACCCCTCCATTTT,CASSEGPGQANNSPLHF
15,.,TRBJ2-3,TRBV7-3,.,TGTGCCAGCAGCCACAGGAGGGGGGGGACAGATACGCAGTATTTT,CASSHRRGGTDTQYF
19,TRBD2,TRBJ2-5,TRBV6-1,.,TGTGCCAGCAGTGAAGCGCTCGCTAGCGGGGGGCTCGGCAGAGAGACCCAGTACTTC,CASSEALASGGLGRETQYF
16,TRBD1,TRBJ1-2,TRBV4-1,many,TGCGCCAGCAGCTACGGGACAGGGGGCAGAAACTATGGCTACACCTTC,CASSYGTGGRNYGYTF
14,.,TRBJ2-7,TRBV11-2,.,TGTGCCAGCAGCACGGGGGTAACCTCCTACGAGCAGTACTTC,CASSTGVTSYEQYF
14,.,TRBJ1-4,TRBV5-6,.,TGTGCCAGCAGCTTGGGGAGCCTTAATGAAAAACTGTTTTTT,CASSLGSLNEKLFF
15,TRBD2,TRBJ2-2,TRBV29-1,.,TGCAGCGTCACAATCGCGGGGGTAAACACCGGGGAGCTGTTTTTT,CSVTIAGVNTGELFF
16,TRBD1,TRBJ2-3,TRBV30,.,TGTGCCTGGAGTGTCGAAGGTGGACAGGGGAGGTGGCCGCAGTATTTT,CAWSVEGGQGRWPQYF
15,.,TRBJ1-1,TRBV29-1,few,TGCAGCGTCCGGGGTACCGGTGGGAGTAGCACTGAAGCTTTCTTT,CSVRGTGGSSTEAFF
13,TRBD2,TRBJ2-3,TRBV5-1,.,TGCGCCAGCACGACTAGCGGACCAGATACGCAGTATTTT,CASTTSGPDTQYF
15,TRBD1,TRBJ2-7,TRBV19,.,TGTGCCAGTAGTCCCCACAGGGGGCAAGGTAACGAGCAGTACTTC,CASSPHRGQGNEQYF
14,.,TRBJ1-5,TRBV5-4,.,TGTGCCAGCAGCTTCAGGGATAGCAATCAGCCCCAGCATTTT,CASSFRDSNQPQHF
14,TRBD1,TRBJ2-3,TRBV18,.,TGTGCCAGCTCACGGGACAGGGCCCCAGATACGCAGTATTTT,CASSRDRAPDTQYF
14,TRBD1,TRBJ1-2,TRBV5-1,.,TGCGCCAGCAGCGAAGGAGGGACAGAACCTGGCTACACCTTC,CASSEGGTEPGYTF
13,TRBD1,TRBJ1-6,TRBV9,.,TGTGCCGAATTTGACAGGGTAGCAGCACCCCTCCACTTT,CAEFDRVAAPLHF
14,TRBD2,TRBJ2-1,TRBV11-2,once,TGTGCCAGCAGCTTAGCGGGGGGATCCAATGAGCAGTTCTTC,CASSLAGGSNEQFF
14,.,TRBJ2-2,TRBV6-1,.,TGTGCCAGCAGGATCCCGGGGGATACCGGGGAGCTGTTTTTT,CASRIPGDTGELFF